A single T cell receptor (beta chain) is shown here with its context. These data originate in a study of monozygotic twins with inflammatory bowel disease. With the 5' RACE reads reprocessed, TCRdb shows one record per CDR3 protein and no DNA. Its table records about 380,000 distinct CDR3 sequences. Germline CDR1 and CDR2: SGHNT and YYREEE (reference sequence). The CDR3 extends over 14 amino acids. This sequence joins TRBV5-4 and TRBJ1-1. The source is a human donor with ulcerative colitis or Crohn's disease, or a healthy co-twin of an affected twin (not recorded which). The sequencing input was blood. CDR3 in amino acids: CASSSEGMRTEAFF.